This record concerns one T cell receptor (beta chain) sequence. The source of the sample is a study of blood T cell repertoires in COVID-19. Original data processing: Estimates of nucleated cell counts were drawn from the amplification of reference gene primers. The protocol was immunoSEQ multiplex PCR, while the TCRdb copy is restricted to in-frame clones and leaves out a portion. V, J and clone size are taken as reported in that table, and D and trimming were inferred from the DNA itself. The sample consists of roughly 250,000 clones, about 91% of them appearing once. The CDR3 is 16 residues long. V was trimmed by 3 bases and J by 4 bases, leaving 16 bases between them. In germline, CDR1 is MNHEY, CDR2 SMNVEV (reference sequence).

Sequences were obtained from PBMCs or T cells enriched from blood (not recorded which). This TCR came from a woman aged 40 to 49 with acute COVID-19. The J gene is TRBJ2-1, the V gene TRBV27, with TRBD2 as a possible D gene (6 bases). CDR3 nucleotide sequence: TGTGCCAGCAGTTTTATCGGGGGTGGGGTATACAATGAGCAGTTCTTC. Amino acids: CASSFIGGGVYNEQFF.